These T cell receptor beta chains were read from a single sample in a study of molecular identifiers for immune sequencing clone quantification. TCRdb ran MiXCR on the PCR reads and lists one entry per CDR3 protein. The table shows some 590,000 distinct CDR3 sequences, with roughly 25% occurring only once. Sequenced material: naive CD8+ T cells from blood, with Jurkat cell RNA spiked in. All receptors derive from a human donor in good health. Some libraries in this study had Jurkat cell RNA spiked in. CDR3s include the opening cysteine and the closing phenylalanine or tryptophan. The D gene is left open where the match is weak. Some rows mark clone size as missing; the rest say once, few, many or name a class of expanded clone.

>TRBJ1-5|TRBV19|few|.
CASIDDSTYSNQPQHF
TGTGCCAGTATAGATGACAGCACCTATAGCAATCAGCCCCAGCATTTT
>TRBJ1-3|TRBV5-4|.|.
CASSFGYPGNTIYF
TGTGCCAGCAGCTTCGGATACCCTGGAAACACCATATATTTT
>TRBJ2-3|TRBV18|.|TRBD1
CASSATGDPPKSQCF
TGTGCCAGCTCAGCGACAGGGGACCCACCTAAGTCGCAGTGTTTT
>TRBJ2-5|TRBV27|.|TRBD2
CASSPGLAGGGKQETQYF
TGTGCCAGCAGTCCGGGACTCGCGGGGGGGGGGAAACAAGAGACCCAGTACTTC
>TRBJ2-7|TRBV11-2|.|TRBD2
CASSFGGTSGSYEQYF
TGTGCCAGCAGCTTCGGGGGGACTAGCGGTTCCTACGAGCAGTACTTC
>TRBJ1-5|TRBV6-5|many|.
CASSSSGYSNQPQHF
.
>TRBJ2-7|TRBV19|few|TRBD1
CASSPSRTGSYEQYF
TGTGCCAGTAGTCCCTCCCGGACAGGGTCCTACGAGCAGTACTTC
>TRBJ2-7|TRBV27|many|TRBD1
CASTGQGAHEQYF
TGTGCCAGCACCGGACAGGGGGCCCACGAGCAGTACTTC
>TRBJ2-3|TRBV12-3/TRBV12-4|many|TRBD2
CASSFSLAGEAVADTQYF
TGTGCCAGCAGTTTTTCGCTAGCGGGAGAGGCGGTCGCAGATACGCAGTATTTT
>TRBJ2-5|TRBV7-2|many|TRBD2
CASSLGLAGGETQYF
TGCGCCAGCAGCTTGGGGCTAGCGGGAGGAGAGACCCAGTACTTC
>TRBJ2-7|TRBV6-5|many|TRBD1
CASSYEGQGVYEQYF
TGTGCCAGCAGTTACGAGGGACAGGGTGTCTACGAGCAGTACTTC
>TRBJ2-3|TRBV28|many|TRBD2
CASSLLGLAGLTDTQYF
TGTGCCAGCAGTTTACTGGGACTAGCGGGGCTCACAGATACGCAGTATTTT
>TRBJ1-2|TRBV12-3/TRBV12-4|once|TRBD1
CAGSLMRQGTNYGYTF
TGTGCCGGCAGTTTAATGAGACAGGGCACTAACTATGGCTACACCTTC
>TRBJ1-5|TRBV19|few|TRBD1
CASTPSLGTDSNQPQHF
TGTGCCAGTACTCCTTCACTCGGGACAGATAGCAATCAGCCCCAGCATTTT
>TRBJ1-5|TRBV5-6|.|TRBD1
CASTKTGTGLQPQHF
TGTGCCAGCACCAAAACCGGGACAGGCTTACAGCCCCAGCATTTT
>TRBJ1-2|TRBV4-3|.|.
CASSQDTGQGNGYTF
TGCGCCAGCAGCCAAGATACGGGTCAGGGAAATGGCTACACCTTC
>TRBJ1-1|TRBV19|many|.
CASSIGLSTEAFF
TGTGCCAGTAGTATAGGTCTCAGCACTGAAGCTTTCTTT
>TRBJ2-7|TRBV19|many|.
CASSIQGKAYEQYF
TGTGCCAGTAGTATCCAGGGGAAAGCCTACGAGCAGTACTTC
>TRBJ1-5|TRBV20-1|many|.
CSARGPRGSNQPQHF
TGCAGTGCTAGAGGACCCAGGGGCAGCAATCAGCCCCAGCATTTT
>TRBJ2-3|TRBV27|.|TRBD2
CASSLTHVSRGADTQYF
TGTGCCAGCAGTTTGACCCACGTGTCTCGGGGGGCAGATACGCAGTATTTT
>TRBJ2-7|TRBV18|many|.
CASSPRDTLYEQYF
TGTGCCAGCAGCCCGCGGGACACCCTCTACGAGCAGTACTTC
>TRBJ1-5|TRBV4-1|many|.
CASSGSGEDQPQHF
TGCGCCAGCAGCGGGTCCGGGGAGGATCAGCCCCAGCATTTT
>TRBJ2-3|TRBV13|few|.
CASLEGSTDTQYF
TGTGCCAGCCTCGAAGGGAGCACAGATACGCAGTATTTT
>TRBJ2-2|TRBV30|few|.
CAWYPTGVYTGELFF
TGTGCCTGGTACCCCACCGGGGTCTACACCGGGGAGCTGTTTTTT
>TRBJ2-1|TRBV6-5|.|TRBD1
CASSYRDRAPYNEQFF
TGTGCCAGCAGTTACAGGGACAGGGCACCCTACAATGAGCAGTTCTTC
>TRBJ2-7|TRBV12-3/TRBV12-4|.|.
CASSYAGQPSYEQYF
TGTGCCAGCAGTTACGCGGGACAACCTAGTTACGAGCAGTACTTC
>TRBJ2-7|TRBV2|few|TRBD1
CATEKGQGVAQGGQYF
TGTGCCACCGAAAAGGGACAGGGGGTAGCCCAAGGGGGGCAGTACTTC
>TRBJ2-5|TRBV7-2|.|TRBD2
CASSLVGGGILETQYF
TGTGCCAGCAGCTTAGTTGGCGGGGGGATATTGGAGACCCAGTACTTC
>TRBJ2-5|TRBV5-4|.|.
CASSLPGDWQTQYF
TGTGCCAGCAGCTTACCAGGGGATTGGCAGACCCAGTACTTC
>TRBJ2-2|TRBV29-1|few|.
CSAPGTSAGELFF
TGCAGCGCCCCCGGGACGTCGGCCGGGGAGCTGTTTTTT
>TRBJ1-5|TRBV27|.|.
CASSLRAGSYQPQHF
TGTGCCAGCAGTCTGAGGGCAGGGTCTTATCAGCCCCAGCATTTT
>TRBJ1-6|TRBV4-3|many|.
CASSQDRRNNSPLHF
TGCGCCAGCAGCCAAGATCGCAGGAATAATTCACCCCTCCACTTT
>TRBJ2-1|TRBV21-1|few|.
CASSRRGWLSEQFF
TGTGCCAGCAGTCGTAGGGGCTGGCTCTCTGAGCAGTTCTTC
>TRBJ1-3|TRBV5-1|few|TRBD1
CASSLDLGQGGNTIYF
TGCGCCAGCAGCTTGGACTTGGGACAGGGTGGAAACACCATATATTTT
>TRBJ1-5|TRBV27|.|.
CASRYRAGYQPQHF
TGTGCCAGCAGGTACAGGGCTGGGTATCAGCCCCAGCATTTT